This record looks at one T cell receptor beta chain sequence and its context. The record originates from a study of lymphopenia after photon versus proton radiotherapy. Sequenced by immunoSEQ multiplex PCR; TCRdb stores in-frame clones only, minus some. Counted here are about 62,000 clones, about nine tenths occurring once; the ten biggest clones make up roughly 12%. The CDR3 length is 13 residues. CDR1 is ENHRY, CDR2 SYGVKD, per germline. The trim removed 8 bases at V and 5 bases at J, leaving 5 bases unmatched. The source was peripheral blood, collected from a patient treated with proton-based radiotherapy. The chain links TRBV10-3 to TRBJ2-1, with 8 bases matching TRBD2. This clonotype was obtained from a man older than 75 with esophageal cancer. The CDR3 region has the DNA TGTGCCATCTGTAGCGGGGACGACAATGAGCAGTTCTTC. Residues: CAICSGDDNEQFF.